These 21 T cell receptor beta chains share one sample of origin, sequenced in a study of low-dose radiotherapy and immunotherapy resistance in tumors. With TRAV- and TRBV-specific primers, first-strand cDNA was made, covering the alpha and beta chains. TCR amplification used approximately 19 PCR cycles, a constant-region primer and a V-primer adapter. TCRdb reprocessed the reads via MiXCR and lists one record per CDR3 protein. Among roughly 60,000 distinct CDR3 sequences listed, almost 25% were seen once. The time point was: before trial treatment. Sequenced here: PBMCs, sampled before treatment. All receptors derive from a male donor with prostate cancer.

This clonotype has at least ten counts. This rearrangement joins TRBV2 to TRBJ2-3; D may match TRBD1 or TRBD2 (6 bases each). V lost 4 bases and J lost 1, with 12 bases in between. The CDR3 is 15 amino acids. Germline V gene lookup returns CDR1 SNHLY and CDR2 FYNNEI. For the CDR3, the DNA is TGTGCCAGCAGTGTCAAGGGGGGCGGCACAGATACGCAGTATTTT. Its translation is CASSVKGGGTDTQYF.

By share, this clonotype ranks as medium-sized (0.01 to 0.1%). V usage is TRBV5-5 and J usage is TRBJ2-1, with TRBD2 matching 9 bases. This CDR3 has 15 amino acids. Losses at the gene ends were 10 bases for V and 4 bases for J; bases not matched to a gene: 12. Germline CDR1 reads SGHKS; CDR2 reads YYEKEE (reference sequence). CDR3 sequence (DNA): TGTGCCGCTCAGTCGGCGGGAGGGGTTTACAATGAGCAGTTCTTC. This codes for CAAQSAGGVYNEQFF.

The table lists this clonotype with many counts. The chain is built from TRBV28 and TRBJ1-5; TRBD1 aligns across 9 bases. The junction had 14 bases not matched to a gene; V was cut back by 6 bases and J by 11 bases. This CDR3 is 15 amino acids long. CDR1 is MDHEN and CDR2 is SYDVKM in the germline V gene. The chain's CDR3 is CASRPIRDREEAQHF. CDR3 in DNA: TGTGCCAGCAGACCGATCCGGGACAGGGAGGAAGCCCAGCATTTT.

This clonotype is categorized as medium-sized. The chain is built from TRBV7-3 and TRBJ1-1, with D perhaps matching TRBD1 (6 bases). The CDR3 is made up of 15 amino acids. Germline loops: CDR1 SGHTA, CDR2 FQGTGA. V was cut by 0 bases and J by 4 bases, with 12 bases left in between. CDR3 in amino acids: CASSLTGAGSTEAFF. The CDR3 nucleotides read TGTGCCAGCAGCTTAACGGGGGCAGGGAGCACTGAAGCTTTCTTT.

Details on this clonotype: A much larger clone differs from this one at a single base, so this may be a read error. The V call is TRBV28, the J call TRBJ2-7, with D perhaps TRBD1 (5 bases). Deletions cut 6 bases from V and 7 bases from J, with 19 bases between. The length of the CDR3 is 14 residues. CDR1 and CDR2 (germline): MDHEN, SYDVKM. CDR3 in DNA: TGTGCCAGCAGCCCTTCTCGACAGTACAATGAGCAGTACTTC. This codes for CASSPSRQYNEQYF.

Remarks on this clonotype: A read error is likely here: a far larger clone is one base away. This chain uses TRBV5-5 with TRBJ2-7; D possibly corresponds to TRBD2 (6 bases). V dropped 7 bases and J dropped 7 bases, with 33 bases sitting between them. Germline V gene data show CDR1 as SGHKS and CDR2 as YYEKEE (reference sequence). The CDR3 covers 18 residues. The CDR3 sequence is CASGKTGGVGFSYNEQYF. In nucleotides, the CDR3 is TGTGCCAGCGGAAAAACAGGCGGGGTTGGTTTTTCCTACAATGAGCAGTACTTC. Complete variable domain (other parts from reference TRBV5-5 and TRBJ2-7): DAGVTQSPTHLIKTRGQQVTLRCSPISGHKSVSWYQQVLGQGPQFIFQYYEKEERGRGNFPDRFSARQFPNYSSELNVNALLLGDSALYLCASGKTGGVGFSYNEQYFGPGTRLTVT.

This clonotype was counted at least ten times. This chain joins TRBV18 and TRBJ2-2; perhaps TRBD1 as D (5 bases). CDR3 length: 15 amino acids. V lost 2 bases to trimming and J lost 4 bases, with 11 bases between them. The germline V gene encodes CDR1 KGHSH and CDR2 LQKENI. This CDR3 is CASSPAGRGTGELFF. In DNA, the CDR3 is TGTGCCAGCTCACCAGCAGGAAGGGGCACCGGGGAGCTGTTTTTT. Supplemented by reference TRBV18 and TRBJ2-2, the full variable domain reads NAGVMQNPRHLVRRRGQEARLRCSPMKGHSHVYWYRQLPEEGLKFMVYLQKENIIDESGMPKERFSAEFPKEGPSILRIQQVVRGDSAAYFCASSPAGRGTGELFFGEGSRLTVL.

This clonotype was found many times. This chain links TRBV29-1 with TRBJ2-2; D is undetermined. Germline V lookup: CDR1 SQVTM, CDR2 ANQGSEA. The CDR3 totals 13 residues. Trimming stripped 5 bases from V and 0 bases from J, with 7 bases between. CDR3 nucleotide sequence: TGCAGCGTTATCCCCCCGAACACCGGGGAGCTGTTTTTT. Its protein product is CSVIPPNTGELFF.

This clonotype is judged medium-sized (0.01 to 0.1%). The rearrangement joins TRBV28 to TRBJ2-1; D is tentatively TRBD1 or TRBD2 (6 bases each). Germline CDR1 reads MDHEN; CDR2 reads SYDVKM. Trimming pared 5 bases from V and 8 bases from J, leaving 16 bases between. The CDR3 has 14 amino acids. The CDR3 region is CASSTGGKIDEQFF. CDR3 coding DNA: TGTGCCAGCAGTACCGGGGGCAAAATCGATGAGCAGTTCTTC.

V is TRBV5-4 and J is TRBJ2-3; TRBD2 matches at 14 bases. The CDR3 sequence is 16 residues long. With 8 bases clipped from V and 6 bases from J, the junction kept 11 bases outside the gene matches. Germline CDR1 reads SGHNT; CDR2 reads YYREEE (reference sequence). The CDR3 DNA sequence: TGTGCCAGAAGCCGTGGGACTAGCGGGAGCGGGGATACGCAGTATTTT. Translation: CARSRGTSGSGDTQYF. Full variable domain (rest looked up from reference TRBV5-4 and TRBJ2-3): ETGVTQSPTHLIKTRGQQVTLRCSSQSGHNTVSWYQQALGQGPQFIFQYYREEENGRGNFPPRFSGLQFPNYSSELNVNALELDDSALYLCARSRGTSGSGDTQYFGPGTRLTVL.

The V gene is TRBV12-3 or TRBV12-4, the J gene TRBJ1-3, with D unclear. V shed 6 bases and J shed 3 bases, with 9 bases lying between them. There are 13 residues in the CDR3. The CDR3 sequence: CASSLKLGNTIYF. Written as DNA, the CDR3 is TGTGCCAGCAGCCTCAAACTTGGAAACACCATATATTTT.

This clonotype was counted only a few times. The rearrangement links TRBV28 to TRBJ2-7; the match to TRBD2 covers 12 bases. The CDR3 is 13 residues long. CDR1 and CDR2 from the germline V gene are MDHEN and SYDVKM. CDR3 sequence (DNA): TGTGTCTCGATTCTAGCGGGGGGGGGGGAGCAGTACTTC. This translates into CVSILAGGGEQYF.

This clonotype was detected many times. The CDR3 bases are TGTGCCAGCAGTTCACGCTACGAGCAGTACTTC. Amino acid sequence: CASSSRYEQYF. The chain uses TRBV6-2 or TRBV6-3 and TRBJ2-7; no clear D gene. Germline CDR1 MNHEY, CDR2 SVGEGT. This CDR3 has 11 residues. V was cut by 4 bases and J by 3 bases, with 4 bases left in between.

This clonotype was recorded many times. J is TRBJ2-1 and V is TRBV7-8; TRBD2 matches at 9 bases. From germline, CDR1 is SGHVS and CDR2 FQNEAQ. The CDR3 spans 16 residues. Losses at the gene ends were 9 bases for V and 8 bases for J; bases not matched to a gene: 17. CDR3 residues: CASISLGGLAVDEQFF. CDR3 bases: TGTGCCAGTATATCCCTGGGGGGACTAGCTGTCGATGAGCAGTTCTTC. Full variable domain (rest looked up from reference TRBV7-8 and TRBJ2-1): GAGVSQSPRYKVAKRGQDVALRCDPISGHVSLFWYQQALGQGPEFLTYFQNEAQLDKSGLPSDRFFAERPEGSVSTLKIQRTQQEDSAVYLCASISLGGLAVDEQFFGPGTRLTVL.

In this sample, this clonotype turned up many times. The chain uses TRBV2 and TRBJ2-1; tentatively, D is TRBD2 (5 bases). Germline V gives CDR1 SNHLY, CDR2 FYNNEI. Trimming took 1 base from V and 6 from J, leaving 10 bases between them. CDR3 length: 14 amino acids. The CDR3 reads CASSEGGGFNEQFF. The DNA for the CDR3 is TGTGCCAGCAGTGAAGGAGGCGGGTTCAATGAGCAGTTCTTC. Drawing the rest from reference TRBV2 and TRBJ2-1, the complete variable domain is EPEVTQTPSHQVTQMGQEVILRCVPISNHLYFYWYRQILGQKVEFLVSFYNNEISEKSEIFDDQFSVERPDGSNFTLKIRSTKLEDSAMYFCASSEGGGFNEQFFGPGTRLTVL.

In its sample, this clonotype was seen many times. This chain uses TRBV30 with TRBJ2-2; the D is unclear. CDR1 and CDR2 from the germline V gene are GTSNPN and SVGIG (reference sequence). Between the trimmed V and J ends, which lost 2 bases and 6 bases, there was a span of 10 bases. CDR3 length: 13 residues. CDR3 coding DNA: TGTGCCTGGAGTCGCAGTGGTCCCGGGGAGCTGTTTTTT. Protein product: CAWSRSGPGELFF.

This clonotype occurred many times. The gene calls are TRBV7-2 and TRBJ2-3, with D unresolved. CDR1 is SGHTA, CDR2 FQGNSA, per germline. This CDR3 comprises 13 residues. V was trimmed by 0 bases and J by 6 bases, leaving 7 bases between them. CDR3: CASSLAPYDTQYF. CDR3 nucleotide sequence: TGTGCCAGCAGCTTAGCCCCGTACGATACGCAGTATTTT.

This clonotype was counted at least ten times. The J gene is TRBJ1-1, the V gene TRBV29-1, with unresolved D. The V end lost 4 bases, the J end lost 0 bases, and 6 bases lay between the germline ends. The CDR3 length is 12 residues. The germline V gene has CDR1 SQVTM and CDR2 ANQGSEA. The CDR3 is CSVGQLNTEAFF. For the CDR3, the DNA is TGCAGCGTTGGGCAGCTGAACACTGAAGCTTTCTTT.

The chain combines TRBV18 with TRBJ2-1; possibly TRBD2 for D (7 bases). Trimming stripped 6 bases from V and 9 bases from J, with 18 bases between. This CDR3 region has 14 residues. The germline gives CDR1 KGHSH, CDR2 LQKENI. Written as DNA, the CDR3 is TGTGCCAGCTCCCCCCGGGGCGGGGGCTCTGAGCAGTTCTTC. Protein sequence: CASSPRGGGSEQFF.

V and J are TRBV29-1 and TRBJ1-1; tentatively, D is TRBD1 (5 bases). Trimming cost V 6 bases and J 7 bases, with 9 bases left between them. The CDR3 extends over 10 amino acids. The germline gives CDR1 SQVTM, CDR2 ANQGSEA. This chain's CDR3 is CSVKGIEAFF. DNA of the CDR3: TGCAGCGTAAAGGGGATTGAAGCTTTCTTT. The full variable domain, in which reference TRBV29-1 and TRBJ1-1 provide the parts outside the CDR3, is SAVISQKPSRDICQRGTSLTIQCQVDSQVTMMFWYRQQPGQSLTLIATANQGSEATYESGFVIDKFPISRPNLTFSTLTVSNMSPEDSSIYLCSVKGIEAFFGQGTRLTVV.

This clonotype was seen ten or more times. V usage is TRBV7-8 and J usage is TRBJ1-4, with TRBD1 matching 7 bases. This CDR3 is built from 15 residues. Germline CDR1 is SGHVS and CDR2 is FQNEAQ. V dropped 1 base and J dropped 4; count of bases not matched to a gene: 3. The CDR3 region has the DNA TGTGCCAGCAGCTTAGGGGGGACAGATAATGAAAAACTGTTTTTT. It is translated as CASSLGGTDNEKLFF.